This T cell receptor beta chain is drawn from a study of blood T cell repertoires in COVID-19. Overall study context: Acute and convalescent COVID-19 samples came from the United States, Italy and Spain. From T cells, B-cell-depleted T cells, or PBMCs came the material, which was cDNA or gDNA.

Authors' methods: Reference gene primer amplification gave nucleated cell count estimates. Clones were read by immunoSEQ multiplex PCR, and TCRdb kept only the in-frame ones, dropping some. From that table come the V and J calls and clone size; the DNA was used to work out D and trimming. The sample consists of approximately 76,000 clones, about 83% of them appearing once. Trimming removed 6 bases from V and 6 bases from J, with 15 bases in between. Looked up from germline, CDR1 is SGHTS and CDR2 is YDEGEE. CDR3 length: 13 residues. This TCR was recovered from a man aged 80 or over with active or convalescent COVID-19. The V call is TRBV5-8, the J call TRBJ1-1, with no clear D. Sequenced input: peripheral blood. The CDR3 sequence is CASTNRQGSEAFF. The CDR3 nucleotides are TGTGCCAGCACCAATCGACAAGGCTCTGAAGCTTTCTTT.